The rows below give T cell receptor beta chains drawn from one sample of a study of beta chain features in type 1 diabetes. Sequencing used immunoSEQ multiplex PCR; TCRdb keeps in-frame clones, though not all of them. The repertoire holds around 240,000 clones, with 15% to 20% as singletons. The specimen sequenced was naive CD4+ T cells from blood. These receptors came from a man between 25 and 39 years old with type 1 diabetes. The conserved cysteine and the conserved F or W are not part of the CDR3 here. D genes are given only for firm matches.

v_call	j_call	d_call	cdr3_aa
TRBV27	TRBJ1-2	TRBD1	ASKYRGTGDGYT
TRBV29-1	TRBJ2-7	NA	SVVGGGDPGQY
TRBV27	TRBJ1-2	NA	ASGLIQGDGYT
TRBV7-9	TRBJ2-7	NA	ASSVSGENSYEQY
TRBV6-5	TRBJ2-1	NA	ASVIGYYNEQF
TRBV7-8	TRBJ2-1	NA	ASSLFDWAASYNEQF
TRBV7-2	TRBJ2-5	TRBD2	ASSLSGGPETQY
TRBV11-2	TRBJ2-7	NA	ASSSRGTTYEQY
TRBV7-2	TRBJ2-5	NA	ASSLVAQEGTQY
TRBV12-2	TRBJ2-4	NA	ASRLLKPQGQGTDIQY
TRBV2	TRBJ1-3	NA	ASSSGIPHSGNTIY
TRBV30	TRBJ2-1	TRBD1	AWGGLGTAF
TRBV4-1	TRBJ2-3	NA	ASSQDPRTTDTQY
TRBV10-3	TRBJ2-4	NA	AISDGPRDIQY
TRBV11-2	TRBJ2-1	NA	ASSLGLGNEQF
TRBV5-4	TRBJ2-7	NA	ASSFTGSYEQY
TRBV9	TRBJ2-5	NA	ASSGESGETQY
TRBV6-6	TRBJ1-1	NA	ASSYRAADREAF
TRBV29-1	TRBJ1-2	TRBD1	SADRSGQGGDGYT
TRBV7-8	TRBJ2-7	TRBD2	ASSSGTTYEQY
TRBV7-9	TRBJ2-3	NA	ASGPSPDTDTQY
TRBV29-1	TRBJ2-5	NA	SVEVSTEETQY
TRBV29-1	TRBJ2-3	NA	SVELAEQDTQY
TRBV28	TRBJ1-1	NA	ASILSREGTEAF
TRBV4-3	TRBJ2-3	TRBD2	ASSQTSGRAADTQY
TRBV9	TRBJ1-2	NA	ASSLHRAAGYT
TRBV19	TRBJ1-1	NA	ASRSLRAAEAF
TRBV7-2	TRBJ2-3	TRBD1	ASGTGIVDTQY
TRBV29-1	TRBJ1-1	NA	SVEGVLRVDTEAF